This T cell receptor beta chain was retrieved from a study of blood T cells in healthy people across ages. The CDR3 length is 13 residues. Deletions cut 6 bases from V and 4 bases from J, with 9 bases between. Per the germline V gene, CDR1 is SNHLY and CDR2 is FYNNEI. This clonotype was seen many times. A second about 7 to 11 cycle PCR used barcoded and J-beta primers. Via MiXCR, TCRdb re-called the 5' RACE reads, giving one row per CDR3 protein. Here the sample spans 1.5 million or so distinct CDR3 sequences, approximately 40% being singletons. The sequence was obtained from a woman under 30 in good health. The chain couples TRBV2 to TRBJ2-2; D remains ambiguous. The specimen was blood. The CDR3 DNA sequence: TGTGCCAGCAGGGTGACCTTCACCGGGGAGCTGTTTTTT. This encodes CASRVTFTGELFF.